This T cell receptor beta chain comes out of a study of shared clonotypes between healthy human individuals. Study-wide context: CD8 memory received one plate per donor, CD8 naive two, CD4 memory three and CD4 naive three. Study results and limitations: Donor clonotype sharing was expected to depend on sequencing depth.

Profiling relied on immunoSEQ multiplex PCR, and the TCRdb table lists in-frame clones only, not all of them. The sample lists hundreds of thousands of clones; around 96% were seen once. Cells designated naive CD8 were CD45RO-negative and were positively selected for CCR7, with terminally differentiated effector memory CD45RA+ cells excluded. Recent vaccinations or acute infections were absent in the healthy HIV-negative adult donors. A remark on this clone: What it binds is unknown.

CDR1 is SEHNR and CDR2 is FQNEAQ in the germline V gene (reference sequence). The J segment lost 5 bases and the V segment lost 10 bases, leaving 5 bases of the junction unmatched. The CDR3 runs 12 residues. The sequenced material came from naive CD8+ T cells sorted from blood. The receptor comes from a man aged 30 to 45 in good health. The chain recombines TRBV7-9 with TRBJ2-3; 8 bases match TRBD1. The CDR3 protein is CATGQGGDTQYF. DNA of the CDR3: TGTGCCACCGGACAGGGAGGAGATACGCAGTATTTT.